This T cell receptor (beta chain) was sequenced during a study of Graves' ophthalmopathy and Graves' hyperthyroidism. Study-wide background: At initial diagnosis, peripheral blood was obtained, and this preceded any treatment.

This clonotype appeared a few times. Its target is not known. General study points: Cross-validated, the 13-signature model showed 87.88%/81.08% sensitivity/specificity, and 80%/75% in the test set.

RNA transcripts served as template for amplifying TCR beta CDR3 sequences. HTBI primers were employed in first-round RT-PCR, then a second-round multiplex PCR followed. MiXCR, applied by TCRdb to the multiplex PCR reads, yields one record per CDR3 protein. The data hold 600,000 to 700,000 distinct CDR3 sequences, with 35% to 45% observed a single time. Between the trimmed V and J ends, which lost 1 base and 3 bases, there was a span of 11 bases. Germline V gives CDR1 SGHTS, CDR2 YDEGEE. This CDR3 contains 14 residues. This chain joins TRBV5-8 and TRBJ2-7; D is possibly TRBD1 (5 bases). The specimen was peripheral blood. The TCR comes from an adult man with Graves' ophthalmopathy. The CDR3 loop is CASSLITGHYEQYF. The CDR3 DNA follows: TGTGCCAGCAGCTTGATAACAGGACACTACGAGCAGTACTTC. The entire variable domain, with the rest obtained from reference TRBV5-8 and TRBJ2-7, is as follows: EAGVTQSPTHLIKTRGQQATLRCSPISGHTSVYWYQQALGLGLQFLLWYDEGEERNRGNFPPRFSGRQFPNYSSELNVNALELEDSALYLCASSLITGHYEQYFGPGTRLTVT.